This T cell receptor (beta chain) was sequenced for a study of shared clonotypes between healthy human individuals. On the study more broadly: The study enrolled a couple of women and a few men aged 18 to 49.

CD4+ cells underwent separation, giving CD45RA+ naive and CD45RA-negative memory subsets. Whole-study results and caveats: Generally, naive subsets (rather than memory subsets) showed larger estimated richness. Across four donors, naive CD4 shared around 5.4%, naive CD8 more than 3%, memory CD4 more than 2%, memory CD8 about 0.4%.

With regard to this clone: Its specificity is unknown.

Some clones are missing from TCRdb's copy, which holds only in-frame ones; the method was immunoSEQ multiplex PCR. The table records 2.5 million or so clones, around nine tenths of them present only once. The CDR3 has 16 amino acids. V was shortened by 3 bases and J by 0 bases, with 9 bases between the two germline ends. In germline, CDR1 is WSHSY, CDR2 SAAADI. This clonotype was obtained from a young man in good health. The chain couples TRBV10-2 to TRBJ1-6; tentatively, D is TRBD1 (6 bases). Input material: naive CD4+ T cells sorted from blood. As for subset: CD45RA+ positively selected. The CDR3 here is CASSEQGSSYNSPLHF. In DNA form, the CDR3 reads TGCGCCAGCAGTGAACAGGGCAGCTCCTATAATTCACCCCTCCACTTT.